This T cell receptor (beta chain) was obtained from a study of identical twins. The authors used template switching to add a universal primer site and gave cDNA unique molecular identifiers. TCRdb re-analysed the 5' RACE reads in MiXCR, keeping a single row per CDR3 protein. This sample has about 220,000 distinct CDR3 sequences, with 6% to 9% found just once. Another study also made use of these data, one on yellow fever vaccine responses in identical twins.

The source is a woman between 18 and 29 years old in good health. Sequenced input: memory (CD45RO+) T cells sorted from blood.

In nucleotides, the CDR3 is TGTGCCAGCAGCCCGCTGGCGGGGGCTCGAGGGCAGCAGTACTTC. Protein: CASSPLAGARGQQYF. The chain carries TRBV7-2 and TRBJ2-7; TRBD2 might be the D (7 bases). Germline lookup yields CDR1 SGHTA and CDR2 FQGNSA. The CDR3 has 15 amino acids. The V and J ends lost 5 bases and 8 bases respectively, with 22 bases between them.